This T cell receptor (beta chain) was identified during a study of CD8+ T cells in alopecia areata. About the study: In an open-label trial, patients got 5 to 10 mg tofacitinib twice daily. Dosing with tofacitinib proceeded for 6 to 18 months, followed by 6 months off drug. Findings and caveats of the study: Normal skin contains resident alphabeta T cells, and these are also sequenced in scalp samples. Lesional scalp exceeded normal scalp in clonality, especially in alopecia totalis/universalis.

The CDR3 has 14 amino acids. V lost 3 bases, J lost 7 bases, and 5 bases stayed unmatched. Germline V gene lookup returns CDR1 MNHEY and CDR2 SMNVEV (reference sequence). As concerns this clone: Antigen specificity is unknown.

Collection of lesional scalp punch biopsies and peripheral blood was performed in alopecia areata patients. cDNA prepared by RNA extraction and subsequent reverse transcription served as the template for sequencing. Some clones are missing from TCRdb's copy, which holds only in-frame ones; the method was immunoSEQ multiplex PCR. This table has thousands of clones, around 64% appearing once. The clonotype originates from a human donor with alopecia areata. The sample was skin, taken at week 0. The rearrangement joins TRBV27 to TRBJ2-1; 8 nucleotides agree with TRBD2. The CDR3 loop is CASSLSGRSNEQFF. The CDR3 nucleotides read TGTGCCAGCAGTTTGAGCGGGAGAAGTAATGAGCAGTTCTTC.